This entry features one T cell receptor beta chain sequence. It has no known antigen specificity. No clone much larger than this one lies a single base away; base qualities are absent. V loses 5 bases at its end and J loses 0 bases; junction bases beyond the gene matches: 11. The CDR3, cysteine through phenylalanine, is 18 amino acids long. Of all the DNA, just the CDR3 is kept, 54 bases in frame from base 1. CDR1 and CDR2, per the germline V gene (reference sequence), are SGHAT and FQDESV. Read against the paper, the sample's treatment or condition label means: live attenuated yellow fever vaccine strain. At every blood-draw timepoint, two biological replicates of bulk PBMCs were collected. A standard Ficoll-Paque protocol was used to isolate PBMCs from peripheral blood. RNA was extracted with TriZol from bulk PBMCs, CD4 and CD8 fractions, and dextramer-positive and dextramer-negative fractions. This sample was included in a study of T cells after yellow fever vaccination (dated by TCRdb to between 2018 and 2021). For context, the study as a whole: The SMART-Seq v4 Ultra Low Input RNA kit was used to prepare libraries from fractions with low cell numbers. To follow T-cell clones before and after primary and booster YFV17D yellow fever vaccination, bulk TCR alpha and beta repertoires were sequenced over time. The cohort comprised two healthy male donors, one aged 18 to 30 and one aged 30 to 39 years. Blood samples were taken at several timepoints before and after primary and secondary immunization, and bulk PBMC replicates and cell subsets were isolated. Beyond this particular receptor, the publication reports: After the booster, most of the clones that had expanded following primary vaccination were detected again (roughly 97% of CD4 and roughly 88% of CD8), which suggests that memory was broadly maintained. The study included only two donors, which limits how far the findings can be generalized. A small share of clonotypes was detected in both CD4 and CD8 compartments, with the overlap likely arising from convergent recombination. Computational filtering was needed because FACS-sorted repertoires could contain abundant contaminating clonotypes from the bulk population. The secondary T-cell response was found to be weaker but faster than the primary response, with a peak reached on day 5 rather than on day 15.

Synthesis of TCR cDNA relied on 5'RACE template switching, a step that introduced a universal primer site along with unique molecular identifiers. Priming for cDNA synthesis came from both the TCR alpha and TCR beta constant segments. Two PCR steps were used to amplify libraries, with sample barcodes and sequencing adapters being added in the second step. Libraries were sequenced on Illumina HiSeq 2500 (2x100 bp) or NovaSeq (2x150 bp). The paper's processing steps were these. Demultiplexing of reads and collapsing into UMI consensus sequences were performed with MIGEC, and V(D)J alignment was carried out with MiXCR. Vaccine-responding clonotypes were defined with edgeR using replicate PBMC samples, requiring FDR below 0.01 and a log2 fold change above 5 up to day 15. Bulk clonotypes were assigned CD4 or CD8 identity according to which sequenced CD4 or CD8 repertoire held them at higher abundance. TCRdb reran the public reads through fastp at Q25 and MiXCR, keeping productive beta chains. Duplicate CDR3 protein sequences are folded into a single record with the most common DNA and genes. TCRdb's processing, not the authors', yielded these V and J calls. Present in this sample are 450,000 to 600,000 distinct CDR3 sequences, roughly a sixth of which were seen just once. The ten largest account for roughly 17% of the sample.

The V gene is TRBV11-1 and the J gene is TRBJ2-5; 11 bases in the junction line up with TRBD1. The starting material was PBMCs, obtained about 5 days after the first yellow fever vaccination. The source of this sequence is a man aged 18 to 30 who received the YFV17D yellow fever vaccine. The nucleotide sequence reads TGTGCCAGCAGCCCTCTCCTGCGGGACAGGGGGTACCAAGAGACCCAGTACTTC. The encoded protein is CASSPLLRDRGYQETQYF.